This is a list of T cell receptor beta chains from one sample in a study of cytomegalovirus exposure and HLA in healthy donors. Some clones are missing from TCRdb's copy, which holds only in-frame ones; the method was immunoSEQ multiplex PCR. Of 150,000 to 200,000 clones listed, around 77% are singletons. Sequencing was carried out using PBMCs. The receptors stem from a female donor in good health and CMV-seronegative. The conserved cysteine and the conserved F or W are not part of the CDR3 here. The order of the fields is V gene, J gene, D gene, CDR3 protein. D genes are given only for firm matches.

V gene: TRBV5-4; J gene: TRBJ1-1; D gene: TRBD1; CDR3 protein: ASSPGGEAF
V gene: TRBV4-3; J gene: TRBJ2-7; D gene: TRBD2; CDR3 protein: ASSQGAAGAPTGEQY
V gene: TRBV5-8; J gene: TRBJ2-2; D gene: NA; CDR3 protein: ASSVTVNTGELF
V gene: TRBV7-3; J gene: TRBJ2-5; D gene: TRBD2; CDR3 protein: ASSLAGGAYETQY
V gene: TRBV5-5; J gene: TRBJ2-5; D gene: TRBD1; CDR3 protein: ASSSHPTGVEETQY
V gene: TRBV6-5; J gene: TRBJ2-7; D gene: TRBD1; CDR3 protein: ASSPMRRGQSEY
V gene: TRBV7-2; J gene: TRBJ2-7; D gene: TRBD1; CDR3 protein: ASSFTGGRSYEQY
V gene: TRBV6-5; J gene: TRBJ1-1; D gene: NA; CDR3 protein: ASSYLSGSTEAF
V gene: TRBV19; J gene: TRBJ1-1; D gene: TRBD1; CDR3 protein: ASRTQGVTEAF
V gene: TRBV7-2; J gene: TRBJ1-2; D gene: NA; CDR3 protein: ASSLGGTGNYGYT
V gene: TRBV27; J gene: TRBJ2-4; D gene: TRBD1; CDR3 protein: ASSRSGTGMDIQY
V gene: TRBV7-9; J gene: TRBJ1-1; D gene: NA; CDR3 protein: SSSPGGTEAF
V gene: TRBV7-3; J gene: TRBJ1-4; D gene: TRBD1; CDR3 protein: ASSPTGATNEKLF
V gene: TRBV18; J gene: TRBJ1-5; D gene: NA; CDR3 protein: ASSQGRDNQPQH
V gene: TRBV15; J gene: TRBJ1-1; D gene: TRBD1; CDR3 protein: ATSPTGVGNTEAF
V gene: TRBV27; J gene: TRBJ2-3; D gene: TRBD2; CDR3 protein: ASSPGTSKVTDTQY
V gene: TRBV5-1; J gene: TRBJ2-1; D gene: NA; CDR3 protein: ASSLERAYNEQF
V gene: TRBV5-1; J gene: TRBJ1-2; D gene: TRBD1; CDR3 protein: ASSLRDSFYGYT
V gene: TRBV19; J gene: TRBJ2-1; D gene: TRBD2; CDR3 protein: ASTQLAGGISNEQF
V gene: TRBV19; J gene: TRBJ1-1; D gene: NA; CDR3 protein: ASRIQAGAPNTEAF
V gene: TRBV5-1; J gene: TRBJ2-3; D gene: NA; CDR3 protein: ASSPVRGLDTQY
V gene: TRBV29-1; J gene: TRBJ1-3; D gene: NA; CDR3 protein: SVSTANSGNTIY
V gene: TRBV5-1; J gene: TRBJ2-3; D gene: NA; CDR3 protein: ASSYRVPDTQY
V gene: TRBV9; J gene: TRBJ2-7; D gene: NA; CDR3 protein: ASSVGGAGSYEQY
V gene: TRBV5-5; J gene: TRBJ2-7; D gene: TRBD2; CDR3 protein: ASSLVRASGSSYEQY
V gene: TRBV18; J gene: TRBJ2-7; D gene: NA; CDR3 protein: ASSPEAYEQY
V gene: TRBV18; J gene: TRBJ2-7; D gene: NA; CDR3 protein: ASSPQVRAGERFEQY